This TCR beta chain was sequenced during a study of Graves' ophthalmopathy and Graves' hyperthyroidism. Findings and limits, study-wide: In blood appeared most of the expanded thyroid clonotypes whose frequency exceeded 0.001.

Comments on this clonotype: Its cognate antigen is unknown.

RNA transcripts yielded amplified TCR beta CDR3 regions. The first round was an RT-PCR with HTBI primers, and the second round was a multiplex PCR. TCRdb used MiXCR to reprocess the multiplex PCR reads, holding one entry per CDR3 protein. Here the sample spans about 550,000 distinct CDR3 sequences, 39% being singletons. The CDR3 loop spans 10 amino acids. Germline CDR1 is SGHTA and CDR2 is FQGNSA. V lost 2 bases and J 14 bases, leaving 9 bases between the germline ends. Clinicians made diagnoses from clinical symptoms, serum thyroxine, TRAb, thyroid ultrasound and orbital computed tomography. J is TRBJ1-2 and V is TRBV7-2; D unclear. The sample comprised peripheral blood or thyroid tissue (not recorded which). This sequence was found in an adult man with Graves' hyperthyroidism. In DNA, the CDR3 is TGTGCCAGCAGCTTACTACGGCAGACCTTC. It encodes CASSLLRQTF.